The 18 T cell receptor beta chains reported below all come from one sample, sequenced in a study of blood T cells in healthy people across ages. The second PCR ran roughly 6 to 11 cycles with a sample-barcoded 5' primer and J-beta primers. Via MiXCR, TCRdb re-called the 5' RACE reads, giving one row per CDR3 protein. The sample lists about 970,000 distinct CDR3 sequences, roughly half seen once, with around a fifth in the top ten. The sequenced material came from blood. The receptors were gathered from a woman aged 55-70 years in good health.

The genes are TRBV24-1 and TRBJ2-5, with D maybe TRBD1 (5 bases). With 5 bases removed from V and 11 bases from J, the gap between germline ends came to 26 bases. The V gene's germline CDR1 is KGHDR and CDR2 SFDVKD. The CDR3 covers 16 residues. The CDR3 sequence is CATSGRITGMVNEQYF. CDR3 sequence (DNA): TGTGCCACCAGTGGGCGGATCACAGGTATGGTCAATGAGCAGTACTTC.

The J gene is TRBJ2-7, the V gene TRBV2, with D perhaps being TRBD1 or TRBD2 (5 bases each). The CDR3 contains 12 residues. Germline V lookup: CDR1 SNHLY, CDR2 FYNNEI. Trimming removed 8 bases at V and 7 bases at J, with 15 bases between. The CDR3 here is CASLSLGDEQYF. Written as DNA, the CDR3 is TGTGCCAGCCTTAGTTTGGGGGATGAGCAGTACTTC.

A few counts support this clonotype. The chain employs TRBV20-1 and TRBJ2-1; possibly TRBD2 for D (6 bases). The germline gives CDR1 DFQATT, CDR2 SNEGSKA (reference sequence). The length of the CDR3 is 12 residues. V was pared by 3 bases and J by 9 bases, with 12 bases between. The CDR3 loop reads CSASLLGGEQFF. For the CDR3, the DNA is TGCAGTGCTAGCCTATTGGGGGGTGAGCAGTTCTTC.

Many counts were recorded for this clonotype. The chain joins TRBV9 to TRBJ2-3; tentative D call: TRBD1 (5 bases). From germline, CDR1 is SGDLS and CDR2 YYNGEE. This CDR3 contains 14 residues. V lost 2 bases and J lost 3, with 10 bases in between. CDR3 amino acids: CASSVQGGTDTQYF. DNA of the CDR3: TGTGCCAGCAGCGTCCAGGGTGGGACAGATACGCAGTATTTT.

In this sample, this clonotype turned up a few times. The J gene is TRBJ2-5, the V gene TRBV7-6; D may match TRBD1 or TRBD2 (5 bases each). Trimming shortened V by 6 bases and J by 11 bases, and 16 bases separated the two germline ends. The V gene's germline CDR1 is SGHVS and CDR2 FNYEAQ. The CDR3 is 12 residues long. This CDR3 reads CASRPGGGEQYF. In DNA form, the CDR3 reads TGTGCCAGCAGACCTGGTGGGGGAGAGCAGTACTTC.

The J gene is TRBJ2-1, the V gene TRBV7-8, with TRBD2 matching over 13 bases. Germline CDR1 is SGHVS and CDR2 is FQNEAQ. J gave up 10 bases and V 2 bases, and 2 bases lay outside the gene matches. The CDR3 extends over 14 amino acids. In DNA form, the CDR3 reads TGTGCCAGCAGCTTATGGACTAGCGGGGGCGAGCAGTTCTTC. It yields the protein CASSLWTSGGEQFF.

The rearrangement joins TRBV27 to TRBJ2-7; D is unclear. From germline, CDR1 is MNHEY and CDR2 SMNVEV (reference sequence). V gave up 6 bases and J gave up 6 bases, with 12 bases separating them. The CDR3 has 12 amino acids. The CDR3 loop reads CASSQRAGEQYF. The CDR3 DNA sequence: TGTGCCAGCAGCCAAAGAGCCGGCGAGCAGTACTTC.

This clonotype occurred once. The chain joins TRBV27 to TRBJ2-1, with TRBD2 matching over 11 bases. Germline V gene sequence: CDR1 MNHEY, CDR2 SMNVEV (reference sequence). The trim removed 5 bases at V and 10 bases at J, leaving 16 bases unmatched. This CDR3 spans 17 amino acids. CDR3 sequence: CASSPLAIAGGLREQFF. Here the CDR3 DNA reads TGTGCCAGCAGTCCTCTTGCTATAGCGGGAGGGCTTAGAGAGCAGTTCTTC.

The chain is built from TRBV18 and TRBJ2-6; maybe TRBD2 (5 bases). Germline V gene data show CDR1 as KGHSH and CDR2 as LQKENI. The CDR3 extends over 15 amino acids. With 0 bases removed from V and 4 bases from J, the gap between germline ends came to 7 bases. Here the CDR3 reads CASSPPREGANVLTF. The CDR3 DNA sequence: TGTGCCAGCTCACCACCGAGGGAAGGGGCCAACGTCCTGACTTTC. The entire variable domain, with the rest obtained from reference TRBV18 and TRBJ2-6, is as follows: NAGVMQNPRHLVRRRGQEARLRCSPMKGHSHVYWYRQLPEEGLKFMVYLQKENIIDESGMPKERFSAEFPKEGPSILRIQQVVRGDSAAYFCASSPPREGANVLTFGAGSRLTVL.

This chain connects TRBV12-3 or TRBV12-4 to TRBJ1-2, with D tentatively TRBD1 (5 bases). This CDR3 has 16 amino acids. V lost 6 bases and J lost 4, with 21 bases in between. The CDR3 sequence: CASSPGREPPVYGYTF. DNA for the CDR3: TGTGCCAGCAGCCCAGGGCGAGAACCGCCCGTCTATGGCTACACCTTC.

The chain couples TRBV7-9 to TRBJ2-3; a possible D gene is TRBD1 (5 bases). The CDR3 totals 14 residues. Per the germline V gene, CDR1 is SEHNR and CDR2 is FQNEAQ (reference sequence). The V gene lost 3 bases and the J gene lost 5 bases, with 12 bases spanning the gap. The CDR3 loop is CASSLAGLEDTQYF. The CDR3 nucleotides are TGTGCCAGCAGCTTGGCAGGGTTGGAAGATACGCAGTATTTT.

There are a few counts of this clonotype. CDR3 amino acids: CASSQGGQGYSPLHF. The CDR3 nucleotides are TGTGCCAGCAGCCAAGGAGGACAGGGGTACTCACCCCTCCACTTT. The genes are TRBV4-2 and TRBJ1-6, with 9 positions matching TRBD1. The junction had 5 bases not matched to a gene; V was cut back by 1 base and J by 10 bases. From germline, CDR1 is LGHNA and CDR2 YNFKEQ. This CDR3 region has 15 residues.

This clonotype was observed a handful of times. The genes are TRBV2 and TRBJ2-5; D unclear. The CDR3 totals 13 residues. Germline V gene sequence: CDR1 SNHLY, CDR2 FYNNEI. V shed 6 bases and J shed 3 bases, with 11 bases lying between them. The CDR3 nucleotides are TGTGCCAGCAGGAACCAGCATAAAGAGACCCAGTACTTC. Protein: CASRNQHKETQYF.

V usage is TRBV15 and J usage is TRBJ2-6; 7 bases are a match to TRBD1. With 7 bases clipped from V and 1 base from J, the junction kept 4 bases outside the gene matches. The CDR3 spans 15 residues. Germline V lookup: CDR1 LNHNV, CDR2 YYDKDF (reference sequence). The CDR3 is CATKGQKSGANVLTF. CDR3 nucleotide sequence: TGTGCCACCAAGGGACAGAAGTCTGGGGCCAACGTCCTGACTTTC.

The chain is built from TRBV12-3 or TRBV12-4 and TRBJ2-1; no firm D call. Trimming stripped 5 bases from V and 3 bases from J, with 11 bases between. The CDR3 length is 14 residues. CDR3 loop: CASSLQKNYNEQFF. The CDR3 region has the DNA TGTGCCAGCAGTCTACAGAAAAACTACAATGAGCAGTTCTTC.

Comments on this clonotype: An end of the junction does not agree with germline; a read error may underlie this. CDR3: CPSSLAGTANEKLFF. As DNA, the CDR3 is TGTCCCAGCAGTTTAGCCGGGACAGCAAATGAAAAACTGTTTTTT. This sequence joins TRBV28 and TRBJ1-4, with 7 nucleotides matching TRBD1. In germline, CDR1 is MDHEN, CDR2 SYDVKM. The CDR3 loop spans 15 amino acids.

The V and J genes are TRBV11-2 and TRBJ2-7; D remains ambiguous. Germline V gene data show CDR1 as SGHAT and CDR2 as FQNNGV. V lost 1 base to trimming and J lost 2 bases, with 12 bases between them. The CDR3 loop spans 15 amino acids. This CDR3 is CASSLAPSGPYEQYF. In DNA, the CDR3 is TGTGCCAGCAGCTTAGCGCCGAGTGGGCCCTACGAGCAGTACTTC.

V and J are TRBV5-6 and TRBJ2-7; TRBD2 matches at 7 bases. The CDR3 runs 13 residues. The ends lost 0 bases at V and 6 bases at J; junction bases unmatched: 3. Germline V gene data show CDR1 as SGHDT and CDR2 as YYEEEE. Here the CDR3 DNA reads TGTGCCAGCAGCTTGGTAAGGGAGGGCGAGCAGTACTTC. Residues: CASSLVREGEQYF.